The next 20 T cell receptor beta chains were all read from a single sample in a study of post-analysis software for immune sequencing data. Study findings and constraints: TRBV5-6, TRBV5-1 and TRBV20-1 belonged to a set of roughly five TRBV segments that were more frequent in patients than controls.

Unique molecular identifiers featured in each of the TCR beta cDNA libraries. TCRdb ran MiXCR on the PCR reads and lists one entry per CDR3 protein. The sample contains more than 450,000 distinct CDR3 sequences, around 40% of which appear only once. What these receptors recognize is not known. The sequencing input was blood. These receptors were taken from a girl aged 5-17 years with multiple sclerosis.

The gene calls are TRBV2 and TRBJ2-6, with D possibly TRBD1 on 6 matching bases. Between the trimmed V and J ends, which lost 7 bases and 5 bases, there was a span of 9 bases. Germline loops: CDR1 SNHLY, CDR2 FYNNEI. The CDR3 is 13 residues long. CDR3 DNA: TGTGCCAGCACGACAGGCTGGGCCAACGTCCTGACTTTC. It translates to CASTTGWANVLTF.

The gene calls are TRBV14 and TRBJ2-1; 8 bases fit TRBD1. CDR1 and CDR2 from the germline V gene are SGHDN and FVKESK. V lost 2 bases, J lost 4 bases, and 4 bases stayed unmatched. The CDR3 sequence is 15 residues long. The CDR3 DNA reads as TGTGCCAGCAGCCAACAACAGGGGGAGTACAATGAGCAGTTCTTC. Its protein is CASSQQQGEYNEQFF.

This clonotype was seen ten or more times. The CDR3: CSATGQGLSGANVLTF. The CDR3 nucleotides read TGCAGTGCTACTGGACAGGGGTTGTCAGGGGCCAACGTCCTGACTTTC. The chain is built from TRBV20-1 and TRBJ2-6; TRBD1 aligns across 9 bases. Trimming took 4 bases from V and 4 from J; bases not matched to a gene: 8. The CDR3 runs 16 residues. Germline loops: CDR1 DFQATT, CDR2 SNEGSKA (reference sequence).

The CDR3 DNA sequence: TGTGCCAGCACTAAGACAGGGACCTTAGGAGGCTACGAGCAGTACTTC. The encoded protein is CASTKTGTLGGYEQYF. The genes are TRBV27 and TRBJ2-7, with TRBD1 matching over 7 bases. In germline, CDR1 is MNHEY, CDR2 SMNVEV (reference sequence). The CDR3 consists of 16 residues. Trimming took 7 bases from V and 3 from J; bases not matched to a gene: 15.

The chain joins TRBV5-1 to TRBJ2-1, with 7 nucleotides matching TRBD2. The ends lost 2 bases at V and 4 bases at J; junction bases unmatched: 6. The CDR3 has 15 amino acids. Germline V gene data show CDR1 as SGHRS and CDR2 as YFSETQ. The CDR3 spells CASSFLADSYNEQFF. CDR3 in DNA: TGCGCCAGCAGCTTCCTAGCGGACTCATACAATGAGCAGTTCTTC.

V gene TRBV4-1 combines with J gene TRBJ1-2, with D maybe TRBD1 (5 bases). The CDR3 covers 12 residues. V dropped 2 bases and J dropped 7 bases, with 8 bases sitting between them. CDR1 is MGHRA and CDR2 is YSYEKL in the germline V gene. The CDR3 region is CASSQHGTGYTF. In DNA, the CDR3 is TGCGCCAGCAGCCAACACGGGACTGGCTACACCTTC.

This clonotype was picked up a small number of times. The genes are TRBV12-3 or TRBV12-4 and TRBJ2-7; no clear D. V was shortened by 6 bases and J by 3 bases, with 18 bases between the two germline ends. This CDR3 region has 15 residues. The CDR3 loop reads CASRNSFERDYEQYF. In DNA form, the CDR3 reads TGTGCCAGCAGGAACAGTTTCGAAAGAGACTACGAGCAGTACTTC.

This clonotype was picked up a small number of times. V and J are TRBV12-3 or TRBV12-4 and TRBJ2-7, with TRBD1 matching over 7 bases. The CDR3 runs 14 residues. Unmatched junction bases numbered 8, after V lost 9 bases and J lost 0 bases. The CDR3 sequence is CASLRDSFSYEQYF. The CDR3 coding sequence is TGTGCCAGTCTTCGGGACAGCTTCTCCTACGAGCAGTACTTC.

The gene calls are TRBV11-2 and TRBJ2-4, with 7 bases lining up with TRBD2. Germline-derived CDR1 and CDR2 are SGHAT and FQNNGV. The CDR3 length is 17 residues. V dropped 5 bases and J dropped 1; count of bases not matched to a gene: 11. CDR3 coding DNA: TGTGCCAGCAGCCCTTTTACTAGCGCGGGGGCCAAAAACATTCAGTACTTC. This gives the protein CASSPFTSAGAKNIQYF.

This chain connects TRBV24-1 to TRBJ2-1, with TRBD2 matching over 14 bases. CDR1 and CDR2 (germline): KGHDR, SFDVKD. J was trimmed by 7 bases and V by 9 bases; bases with no gene match: 7. The CDR3 is 15 residues long. DNA for the CDR3: TGTGCCACCCGACCGACTAGCGGGAGGGTAAATGAGCAGTTCTTC. Encoded protein: CATRPTSGRVNEQFF.

The CDR3 is CASRSYIDNEQFF. DNA of the CDR3: TGTGCCAGCAGATCCTATATAGACAATGAGCAGTTCTTC. This chain links TRBV7-9 with TRBJ2-1; D is unresolved. Trimming cost V 6 bases and J 5 bases, with 11 bases left between them. The V gene's germline CDR1 is SEHNR and CDR2 FQNEAQ (reference sequence). The length of the CDR3 is 13 residues.

This clonotype came up once. This chain uses TRBV20-1 with TRBJ2-7, with 14 nucleotides matching TRBD2. The V segment lost 0 bases and the J segment 0 bases; nucleotides outside the gene matches: 7. This CDR3 is 18 amino acids long. Germline V gene lookup returns CDR1 DFQATT and CDR2 SNEGSKA (reference sequence). This CDR3 is CSAREETSGRESSYEQYF. CDR3 nucleotide sequence: TGCAGTGCTAGAGAGGAGACTAGCGGGAGGGAAAGCTCCTACGAGCAGTACTTC.

This chain links TRBV5-1 with TRBJ2-5, with D perhaps TRBD1 (5 bases). The germline V and J ends were trimmed by 2 bases and 9 bases, with 8 bases remaining between them. Germline-derived CDR1 and CDR2 are SGHRS and YFSETQ. This CDR3 has 11 amino acids. The CDR3 bases are TGCGCCAGCAGCTTTAAAGGGGCCCAGTACTTC. Encoded protein: CASSFKGAQYF.

The sample holds a few counts of this clonotype. The chain recombines TRBV6-6 with TRBJ1-2; D remains ambiguous. V shed 4 bases and J shed 5 bases, with 8 bases lying between them. The CDR3 length is 12 residues. The germline V gene encodes CDR1 MNHNY and CDR2 SVGAGI (reference sequence). The CDR3 here is CASSSEEYGYTF. The DNA for the CDR3 is TGTGCCAGCAGTTCCGAGGAGTATGGCTACACCTTC.

The rearrangement joins TRBV5-6 to TRBJ2-1; 8 bases fit TRBD2. The trim removed 4 bases at V and 8 bases at J, leaving 11 bases unmatched. This CDR3 has 15 amino acids. Germline-derived CDR1 and CDR2 are SGHDT and YYEEEE. The CDR3 DNA reads as TGTGCCAGCAGCGAGTGGGGGACTAGGTTCTATGAGCAGTTCTTC. This codes for CASSEWGTRFYEQFF.

This chain uses TRBV20-1 with TRBJ2-5; TRBD2 agrees at 15 bases. The germline CDR1 and CDR2 sequences are DFQATT and SNEGSKA (reference sequence). With V trimmed by 3 bases and J by 11 bases, 4 bases remained unmatched. This CDR3 spans 13 amino acids. The CDR3 DNA is TGCAGTGCTAGCCGGACTAGCGGGAGGGGACAGTACTTC. Its translation is CSASRTSGRGQYF.

This sequence joins TRBV6-2 or TRBV6-3 and TRBJ2-1, with 10 bases identical to TRBD2. Germline CDR1 reads MNHEY; CDR2 reads SVGEGT. This CDR3 is built from 15 residues. Trimming took 3 bases from V and 8 from J; bases not matched to a gene: 7. The CDR3 DNA is TGTGCCAGCAGTTATTCCCGGACTAGCGGCCATGAGCAGTTCTTC. Its translation is CASSYSRTSGHEQFF.

The chain carries TRBV12-3 or TRBV12-4 and TRBJ2-3; D possibly corresponds to TRBD2 (6 bases). The CDR3 consists of 15 residues. The V gene lost 1 base and the J gene lost 4 bases, with 12 bases spanning the gap. The CDR3: CASSLENSGADTQYF. The CDR3 DNA follows: TGTGCCAGCAGTTTAGAAAACTCGGGGGCAGATACGCAGTATTTT.

The rearrangement links TRBV7-6 to TRBJ2-5; D not resolved. Trimming took 5 bases from V and 1 from J, leaving 14 bases between them. This CDR3 region has 15 residues. Germline CDR1 SGHVS, CDR2 FNYEAQ. CDR3 coding DNA: TGTGCCAGCAGCCAGACTGGGCCCCTCCAAGAGACCCAGTACTTC. Translating it yields CASSQTGPLQETQYF.

This clonotype occurred a few times. The CDR3 bases are TGTGCCATCAGTGCCCGGGCCTACTACGAGCAGTACTTC. Its protein is CAISARAYYEQYF. The J gene is TRBJ2-7, the V gene TRBV10-3; D is unclear. Germline V lookup: CDR1 ENHRY, CDR2 SYGVKD. This CDR3 region has 13 residues. V gave up 4 bases and J gave up 3 bases, with 10 bases separating them.